This T cell receptor beta chain was profiled in a study of beta chain features in type 1 diabetes. This CDR3 contains 16 residues. V lost 0 bases to trimming and J lost 5 bases; unmatched junction nucleotides: 5. CDR1 is SGHRS and CDR2 is YFSETQ in the germline V gene. Since all of the isolated RNA was reverse transcribed, expressed TCRB transcripts were what got sequenced. Clones were sequenced by immunoSEQ multiplex PCR, and TCRdb holds only the in-frame ones, with some missing. The sample carries some 900,000 clones, roughly a sixth recorded once. The receptor comes from a woman younger than 35 in good health. This chain connects TRBV5-1 to TRBJ2-2; TRBD2 aligns across 9 bases. Sequenced input: naive CD4+ T cells from blood. Here the CDR3 reads CASSLGVAGGTGELFF. As DNA, the CDR3 is TGCGCCAGCAGCTTGGGAGTTGCGGGAGGGACCGGGGAGCTGTTTTTT.